This T cell receptor (beta chain) was captured in a study of sequential checkpoint blockade in melanoma (dated by TCRdb to 2018 to 2020). In the study overall: In a 1:1 randomization, patients received either first-line nivolumab then ipilimumab (arm A) or ipilimumab then nivolumab (arm B). Maintenance nivolumab came after each of the two trial sequences.

The CDR3 goes from the cysteine to the phenylalanine over 17 residues. Only CDR3 DNA remains: 51 bases, in frame from the first base. The germline V gene gives CDR1 as SGHDT and CDR2 as YYEEEE. The V and J ends are trimmed by 4 bases and 1 base, leaving 20 bases between them. The sample's treatment or condition label is to be understood as: randomized to nivolumab then ipilimumab (arm A) or the reverse (arm B). Prior DNA-damaging chemotherapy had not been received by any trial patient. Live CD3+CD8+ cells negative for CD19 and CD56 were sorted from thawed PBMCs on a FACS Aria II flow cytometer. Samples came from patients with melanoma in CheckMate 064, a randomized, open-label phase II trial of sequential checkpoint blockade. Leukapheresis was used to collect peripheral blood mononuclear cells, which were then purified with Ficoll-Paque and frozen in human serum with about 10% DMSO. Immediately after sorting, the purity of sorted blood CD3+CD8+ cells was verified to be >95%, after which DNA was extracted.

The immunoSEQ Assay was used to immunosequence TCRbeta CDR3 regions from genomic DNA. Before high-throughput sequencing, the genomic DNA was amplified using bias-controlled multiplex PCR. As for the authors' bioinformatics: To quantify the absolute abundance of each unique TCRbeta CDR3 region, the sequences were collapsed and filtered. Clonality, defined as 1 minus Pielou's evenness, was calculated using productive rearrangements only. Clones with significantly greater frequencies in on-treatment versus baseline samples were identified using a previously published method. The table was pulled from immuneACCESS by TCRdb, which kept in-frame rearrangements only. Such tables lose some clones; where checked, under half of the loss comes from unresolved V genes, and the rest has no known cause. From that table come the V and J calls and clone size; the DNA was used to work out D and trimming. The sample table records fewer than 15,000 clones; more than 65% of these occur just once. In total, the top ten clones hold about a sixth of the sample.

Study-wide findings and limitations: The model for predicting response that combines TCR metrics with mutation burden needs to be validated in larger, independent patient cohorts.

This clone was found a few times. The clone's antigen remains unknown. No base qualities exist here, and no much larger clone lies one base off it. The chain couples TRBV5-6 to TRBJ1-1; a tentative D match to TRBD1 spans 6 bases. This specimen was CD8+ T cells sorted from blood (inferred from file names), taken from a patient given nivolumab and ipilimumab in sequence. The receptor was isolated from a human donor with melanoma. The sequence in DNA is TGTGCCAGCAGCGATTGGGGGGGGCGTGGAGGGAACACTGAAGCTTTCTTT. This sequence encodes CASSDWGGRGGNTEAFF. Reference TRBV5-6 and TRBJ1-1 proteins supply the regions before and after the CDR3; the full variable domain is: DAGVTQSPTHLIKTRGQQVTLRCSPKSGHDTVSWYQQALGQGPQFIFQYYEEEERQRGNFPDRFSGHQFPNYSSELNVNALLLGDSALYLCASSDWGGRGGNTEAFFGQGTRLTVV.